Below, 10 T cell receptor beta chains from the same sample are listed, as sequenced in a study of shared clonotypes between healthy human individuals. Terminally differentiated effector memory CD45RA+ cells were excluded from the naive CD8 cells, which were CD45RO-negative and positively selected for CCR7. Profiled with immunoSEQ multiplex PCR; TCRdb holds only in-frame clones, not every one. The sample consists of about 590,000 clones, around 95% of them appearing once. The material sequenced was naive CD8+ T cells sorted from blood. The receptors here all came from a woman in her 30s in good health.

The gene calls are TRBV7-3 and TRBJ1-1; TRBD1 matches 8 bases. V dropped 3 bases and J dropped 4; count of bases not matched to a gene: 10. Germline CDR1 is SGHTA and CDR2 is FQGTGA. The CDR3 runs 16 residues. As DNA, the CDR3 is TGTGCCAGCAGCTTGGGACAGGTCGAGGGGGGCACTGAAGCTTTCTTT. Amino acid sequence: CASSLGQVEGGTEAFF.

The gene calls are TRBV6-1 and TRBJ2-1, with D possibly being TRBD2 (5 bases). Deletions cut 7 bases from V and 10 bases from J, with 11 bases between. Germline CDR1 reads MNHNS; CDR2 reads SASEGT. The CDR3 has 11 amino acids. CDR3 nucleotide sequence: TGTGCCAGCACCTTGAGCGGAGAGCAGTTCTTC. This sequence encodes CASTLSGEQFF.

As regards this clone: This sample also contains other DNA sequences that code for the same CDR3. V usage is TRBV9 and J usage is TRBJ2-1; 8 bases are a match to TRBD1. V lost 0 bases to trimming and J lost 3 bases; unmatched junction nucleotides: 2. CDR3 length equals 15 residues. Germline V gene data show CDR1 as SGDLS and CDR2 as YYNGEE. The CDR3 reads CASSVAGQGYNEQFF. The CDR3 region has the DNA TGTGCCAGCAGCGTAGCAGGACAGGGCTACAATGAGCAGTTCTTC. Supplemented by reference TRBV9 and TRBJ2-1, the full variable domain reads DSGVTQTPKHLITATGQRVTLRCSPRSGDLSVYWYQQSLDQGLQFLIQYYNGEERAKGNILERFSAQQFPDLHSELNLSSLELGDSALYFCASSVAGQGYNEQFFGPGTRLTVL.

V is TRBV4-1 and J is TRBJ2-1, with TRBD2 matching over 13 bases. V was pared by 3 bases and J by 7 bases, with 12 bases of the junction left unmatched. This CDR3 contains 18 residues. Germline V CDR1 and CDR2: MGHRA, YSYEKL. CDR3 in amino acids: CASSQGIPTSGRLNEQFF. Here the CDR3 DNA reads TGCGCCAGCAGCCAGGGCATTCCGACTAGCGGGAGGTTAAATGAGCAGTTCTTC.

V usage is TRBV1 and J usage is TRBJ1-2; no check of the table's D call, TRBD1, against the DNA was made. TRBV1 is a pseudogene segment. The CDR3 covers 18 residues. The CDR3 nucleotides are TGCACCAGCAGCCAAACCATACCTCACAGGCTATGTAGGCATGGCTACACCTTC. Amino acid sequence: CTSSQTIPHRLCRHGYTF.

This sequence joins TRBV4-1 and TRBJ2-1; TRBD2 matches at 10 bases. The ends lost 4 bases at V and 6 bases at J; junction bases unmatched: 3. Germline-derived CDR1 and CDR2 are MGHRA and YSYEKL. This CDR3 is built from 14 residues. CDR3 sequence: CASSLGLAANEQFF. The CDR3 region has the DNA TGCGCCAGCAGCCTCGGACTAGCGGCCAATGAGCAGTTCTTC.

This sequence joins TRBV27 and TRBJ2-7; 7 bases are shared with TRBD2. CDR3 length: 16 amino acids. The germline gives CDR1 MNHEY, CDR2 SMNVEV (reference sequence). V lost 0 bases to trimming and J lost 3 bases; unmatched junction nucleotides: 8. CDR3 nucleotide sequence: TGTGCCAGCAGTTTATCTCTTCGCGGGAGACTCTACGAGCAGTACTTC. This sequence encodes CASSLSLRGRLYEQYF.

The V gene is TRBV13, the J gene TRBJ1-1, with D tentatively TRBD1 (6 bases). Trimming pared 8 bases from V and 4 bases from J, leaving 17 bases between. Germline V gene lookup returns CDR1 PRHDT and CDR2 FYEKMQ (reference sequence). The CDR3 is 14 amino acids. The CDR3 here is CASEEWDTRTEAFF. CDR3 in DNA: TGTGCCAGCGAAGAGTGGGACACCCGCACTGAAGCTTTCTTT. Using reference TRBV13 and TRBJ1-1 for the parts outside the CDR3, the full variable domain is AAGVIQSPRHLIKEKRETATLKCYPIPRHDTVYWYQQGPGQDPQFLISFYEKMQSDKGSIPDRFSAQQFSDYHSELNMSSLELGDSALYFCASEEWDTRTEAFFGQGTRLTVV.

CDR3 sequence: CASSSDRDARNTIYF. CDR3 DNA sequence: TGTGCCAGCAGTTCGGACAGGGACGCGAGAAACACCATATATTTT. The rearrangement uses TRBV27 and TRBJ1-3; 8 bases line up with TRBD1. With 4 bases clipped from V and 5 bases from J, the junction kept 7 bases outside the gene matches. CDR1 and CDR2 from the germline V gene are MNHEY and SMNVEV (reference sequence). The CDR3 sequence is 15 residues long.

The chain links TRBV4-1 to TRBJ2-1; TRBD2 matches 14 bases. Germline trimming cut 1 base from V and 7 bases from J; bases unmatched to any gene: 3. The V gene's germline CDR1 is MGHRA and CDR2 YSYEKL. The CDR3 totals 16 residues. The CDR3 loop is CASSQVRLAGGNEQFF. CDR3 DNA sequence: TGCGCCAGCAGCCAAGTCCGACTAGCGGGAGGGAATGAGCAGTTCTTC.